These 15 T cell receptor beta chains were all obtained from the same sample, sequenced in a study of spatial heterogeneity in lung cancer. TCRdb re-called the 5' RACE reads with MiXCR, one entry per CDR3 protein. Among roughly 120,000 distinct CDR3 sequences listed, approximately 12% were seen once. Time point reported: blood at routine non-recurrence follow-up after resection. Researchers sequenced whole RNA taken from tumor, nontumor lung or frozen PBMC without sorting. The input for sequencing was PBMCs, taken at follow-up. All receptors derive from a male donor with early-stage non-small cell lung cancer.

This clonotype was recorded a few times. CDR3 in amino acids: CASSWSRGPDTQYF. Here the CDR3 DNA reads TGTGCCAGCAGCTGGAGCCGGGGTCCAGATACGCAGTATTTT. The chain carries TRBV7-3 and TRBJ2-3; D might be TRBD2 (5 bases). This CDR3 has 14 amino acids. Between the trimmed V and J ends, which lost 4 bases and 4 bases, there was a span of 12 bases. Looked up from germline, CDR1 is SGHTA and CDR2 is FQGTGA. Full variable domain (remainder filled in from reference TRBV7-3 and TRBJ2-3): GAGVSQTPSNKVTEKGKYVELRCDPISGHTALYWYRQSLGQGPEFLIYFQGTGAADDSGLPNDRFFAVRPEGSVSTLKIQRTERGDSAVYLCASSWSRGPDTQYFGPGTRLTVL.

This clonotype showed up many times. The chain joins TRBV7-9 to TRBJ2-2; D remains unclear. The V and J ends lost 1 base and 0 bases respectively, with 9 bases between them. The germline V gene encodes CDR1 SEHNR and CDR2 FQNEAQ (reference sequence). This CDR3 spans 16 amino acids. CDR3 bases: TGTGCCAGCAGCTTAGGACAAGCCTCGAACACCGGGGAGCTGTTTTTT. Amino acid sequence: CASSLGQASNTGELFF.

V usage is TRBV4-2 and J usage is TRBJ2-2; possible D gene TRBD1, 5 bases. The germline V gene has CDR1 LGHNA and CDR2 YNFKEQ. The V end was cut by 0 bases, the J end by 4 bases, with 6 bases between. The CDR3 loop spans 14 amino acids. The CDR3 sequence: CASSQDRGTGELFF. The CDR3 coding sequence is TGTGCCAGCAGCCAAGATAGGGGCACCGGGGAGCTGTTTTTT.

This clonotype was seen only a few times. The J gene is TRBJ2-4, the V gene TRBV4-3; TRBD2 is a possible D gene (6 bases). Germline-derived CDR1 and CDR2 are LGHNA and YSLEER. This CDR3 is built from 16 residues. Trimming left V 0 bases short and J 4 bases short, with 13 bases between. DNA for the CDR3: TGCGCCAGCAGCCAAGAGGCTTTTGCGGGGAAAAACATTCAGTACTTC. Protein: CASSQEAFAGKNIQYF.

This clonotype was observed many times. V and J are TRBV29-1 and TRBJ2-3, with D possibly being TRBD1 or TRBD2 (5 bases each). Per germline, CDR1 SQVTM and CDR2 ANQGSEA. The CDR3 totals 14 residues. V lost 4 bases, J lost 4 bases, and 15 bases lay in between. The CDR3 reads CSVGGGYSADTQYF. In DNA, the CDR3 is TGCAGCGTTGGTGGGGGATACTCCGCAGATACGCAGTATTTT.

Here the CDR3 reads CSARGGQGGQPQHF. Here the CDR3 DNA reads TGCAGTGCTAGAGGTGGGCAGGGCGGTCAGCCCCAGCATTTT. The chain is built from TRBV20-1 and TRBJ1-5; the D gene is possibly TRBD1 (5 bases). V was clipped by 1 base and J by 6 bases, with 13 bases between them. CDR1 and CDR2 from the germline V gene are DFQATT and SNEGSKA (reference sequence). The CDR3 spans 14 residues.

In its sample, this clonotype is medium-sized (0.01 to 0.1%). This sequence joins TRBV5-4 and TRBJ2-5, with 9 bases aligning to TRBD2. The germline V gene encodes CDR1 SGHNT and CDR2 YYREEE (reference sequence). The CDR3 runs to 15 residues. The trim removed 0 bases at V and 4 bases at J, leaving 4 bases unmatched. The CDR3 DNA is TGTGCCAGCAGCTTGGCCGGTAGCGGGGGAGAGACCCAGTACTTC. It is translated as CASSLAGSGGETQYF.

This clonotype was seen at least ten times. V usage is TRBV7-2 and J usage is TRBJ2-2; either TRBD1 or TRBD2 may fit D (5 bases each). Trimming cost V 7 bases and J 4 bases, with 16 bases left between them. Germline CDR1 is SGHTA and CDR2 is FQGNSA. This CDR3 is 15 amino acids long. CDR3 nucleotide sequence: TGTGCCAGCAACCTCCCGAGGGGCCTCACCGGGGAGCTGTTTTTT. This translates into CASNLPRGLTGELFF.

This clonotype was counted at least ten times. V and J are TRBV6-6 and TRBJ1-2; the match to TRBD1 covers 11 bases. From germline, CDR1 is MNHNY and CDR2 SVGAGI (reference sequence). V lost 5 bases, J lost 6 bases, and 11 bases stayed unmatched. This CDR3 contains 16 residues. CDR3 region: CASSQNGQGARDGYTF. CDR3 DNA: TGTGCCAGCAGTCAGAACGGACAGGGGGCTCGAGATGGCTACACCTTC.

This clonotype was seen a few times. The gene calls are TRBV20-1 and TRBJ1-1, with no clear D. The CDR3 sequence is 12 residues long. CDR1 DFQATT and CDR2 SNEGSKA come from the germline V gene (reference sequence). With 7 bases removed from V and 3 bases from J, the gap between germline ends came to 12 bases. The CDR3 is CSVGYVDTEAFF. The CDR3 bases are TGCAGTGTAGGGTATGTGGACACTGAAGCTTTCTTT.

This clonotype was observed many times. The chain employs TRBV29-1 and TRBJ2-2; D might be TRBD1 or TRBD2, each matching 5 bases. Trimming shortened V by 6 bases and J by 0 bases, and 11 bases separated the two germline ends. CDR3 length: 14 residues. The germline V gene encodes CDR1 SQVTM and CDR2 ANQGSEA. The CDR3 DNA is TGCAGCGTGGGGACGGATACGAACACCGGGGAGCTGTTTTTT. It encodes CSVGTDTNTGELFF.

The chain uses TRBV5-1 and TRBJ2-5; 7 positions match TRBD2. Per germline, CDR1 SGHRS and CDR2 YFSETQ. Trimming took 4 bases from V and 4 from J; bases not matched to a gene: 4. The CDR3 runs to 13 residues. The CDR3 nucleotides read TGCGCCAGCAGCGATGGACTAGGAGAGACCCAGTACTTC. Translation gives CASSDGLGETQYF.

This clonotype was found a few times. V is TRBV5-5 and J is TRBJ1-6; 7 nucleotides line up with TRBD1. Trimming cost V 2 bases and J 10 bases; bases outside gene matches: 3. CDR1 and CDR2 (germline): SGHKS, YYEKEE (reference sequence). CDR3 length: 13 residues. CDR3 nucleotide sequence: TGTGCCAGCAGCTTTACAGGGGAGTCACCCCTCCACTTT. Its translation: CASSFTGESPLHF.

The sample holds a few counts of this clonotype. For the CDR3, the DNA is TGTGCCAGCAGTTTATCACCTGGGACCTATGGCTACACCTTC. Translation: CASSLSPGTYGYTF. The chain joins TRBV7-3 to TRBJ1-2; maybe TRBD1 (5 bases). This CDR3 comprises 14 residues. Trimming took 6 bases from V and 4 from J, leaving 15 bases between them. The germline V gene encodes CDR1 SGHTA and CDR2 FQGTGA. Using reference TRBV7-3 and TRBJ1-2 for the parts outside the CDR3, the full variable domain is GAGVSQTPSNKVTEKGKYVELRCDPISGHTALYWYRQSLGQGPEFLIYFQGTGAADDSGLPNDRFFAVRPEGSVSTLKIQRTERGDSAVYLCASSLSPGTYGYTFGSGTRLTVV.

There are many counts of this clonotype. This sequence joins TRBV3-1 and TRBJ2-1; TRBD1 is a possible D gene (5 bases). The V end was cut by 5 bases, the J end by 11 bases, with 16 bases between. CDR1 and CDR2 (germline): LGHDT, YNNKEL (reference sequence). This CDR3 is 13 amino acids long. CDR3 coding DNA: TGTGCCAGCAGCGAGCCCCTGGGGCGAAAGCAGTTCTTC. Translation: CASSEPLGRKQFF.